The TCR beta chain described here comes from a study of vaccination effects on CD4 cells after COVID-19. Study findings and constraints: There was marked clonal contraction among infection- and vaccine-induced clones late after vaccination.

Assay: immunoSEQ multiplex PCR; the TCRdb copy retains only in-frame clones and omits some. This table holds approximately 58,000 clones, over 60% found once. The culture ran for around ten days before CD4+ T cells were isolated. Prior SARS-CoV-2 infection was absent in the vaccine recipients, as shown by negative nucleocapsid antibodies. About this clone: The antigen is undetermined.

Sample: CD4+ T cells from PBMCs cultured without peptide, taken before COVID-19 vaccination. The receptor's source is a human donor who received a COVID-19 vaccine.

The CDR3: CASSQPHLRVAGELFF. The CDR3 nucleotides read TGTGCCAGCAGCCAGCCACACCTAAGAGTCGCCGGGGAGCTGTTTTTT. The chain employs TRBV3-1 (or the pseudogene TRBV3-2) and TRBJ2-2; D is undetermined. The CDR3 consists of 16 residues. Trimming stripped 3 bases from V and 6 bases from J, with 17 bases between. Germline CDR1 is LGHDT and CDR2 is YNNKEL (reference sequence).